The clone carrying this TCR beta chain was recorded once. This record comes from a study of T cells after posttransplantation cyclophosphamide. Method: immunoSEQ multiplex PCR; TCRdb's copy keeps in-frame clones and lacks some. The data contain 9,000 to 9,500 clones, approximately 98% of them singletons. The clonotype comes from a man between 50 and 59 years old in good health, CMV-negative, and a related stem cell transplant donor. What was sequenced was naive CD8+ T cells sorted from PBMCs.

The CDR3 is CASSLGVADWDTEAFF. The DNA of the CDR3 is TGTGCCAGCAGCTTGGGGGTGGCAGACTGGGACACTGAAGCTTTCTTT. This chain uses TRBV5-6 with TRBJ1-1; D unresolved. The CDR3 loop spans 16 amino acids. The V end lost 0 bases, the J end lost 3 bases, and 15 bases lay between the germline ends. Germline V gene sequence: CDR1 SGHDT, CDR2 YYEEEE.